This record covers a single TCR beta chain. This record belongs to a study of control samples from healthy donors and cancer patients. Per the germline V gene, CDR1 is MNHEY and CDR2 is SVGAGI. Trimming took off 0 bases at V and 2 bases at J, with 14 bases between the two ends. The CDR3 is 16 amino acids. The method was immunoSEQ multiplex PCR; TCRdb's version includes in-frame clones alone and lacks a portion of them. The listing contains approximately 190,000 clones. Sequenced sample: blood. The rearrangement joins TRBV6-5 to TRBJ2-7, with TRBD2 as a possible D gene (6 bases). This receptor was obtained from a woman aged 25 to 39 in good health. In DNA, the CDR3 is TGTGCCAGCAGTTACTCATATCAGGGAGGAGCCTACGAGCAGTACTTC. This translates into CASSYSYQGGAYEQYF.